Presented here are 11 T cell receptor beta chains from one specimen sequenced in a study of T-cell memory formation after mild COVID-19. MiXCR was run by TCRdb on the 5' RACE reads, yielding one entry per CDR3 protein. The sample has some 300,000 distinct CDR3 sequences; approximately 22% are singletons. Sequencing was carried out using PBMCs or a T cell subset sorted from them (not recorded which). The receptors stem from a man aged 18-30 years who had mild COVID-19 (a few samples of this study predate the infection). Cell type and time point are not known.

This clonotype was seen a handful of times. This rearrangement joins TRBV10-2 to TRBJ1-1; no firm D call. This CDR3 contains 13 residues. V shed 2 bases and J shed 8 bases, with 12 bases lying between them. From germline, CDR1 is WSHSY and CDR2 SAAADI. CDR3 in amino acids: CASSEIRRGEAFF. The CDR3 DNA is TGCGCCAGCAGTGAGATAAGGAGAGGAGAAGCTTTCTTT.

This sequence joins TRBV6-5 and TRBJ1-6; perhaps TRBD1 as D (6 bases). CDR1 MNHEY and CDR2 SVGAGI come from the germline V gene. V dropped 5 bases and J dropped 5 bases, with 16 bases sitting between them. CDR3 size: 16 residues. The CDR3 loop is CASSLLGTTDNSPLHF. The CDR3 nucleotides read TGTGCCAGCAGTCTCCTAGGGACAACGGATAATTCACCCCTCCACTTT.

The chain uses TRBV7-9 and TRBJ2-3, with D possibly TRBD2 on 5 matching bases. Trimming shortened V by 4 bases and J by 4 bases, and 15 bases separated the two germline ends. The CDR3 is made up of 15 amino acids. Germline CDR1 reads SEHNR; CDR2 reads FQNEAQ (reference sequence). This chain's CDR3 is CASSSARGRADTQYF. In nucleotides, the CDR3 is TGTGCCAGCAGCTCAGCTCGGGGAAGGGCAGATACGCAGTATTTT.

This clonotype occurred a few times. CDR3 nucleotides: TGTGCCAGCAGCGCCGGGGCGTTCTCTGAGACCCAGTACTTC. This gives the protein CASSAGAFSETQYF. The chain is built from TRBV9 and TRBJ2-5, with D tentatively TRBD1 or TRBD2 (5 bases each). The V end lost 3 bases, the J end lost 5 bases, and 14 bases lay between the germline ends. Looked up from germline, CDR1 is SGDLS and CDR2 is YYNGEE. The CDR3 totals 14 residues.

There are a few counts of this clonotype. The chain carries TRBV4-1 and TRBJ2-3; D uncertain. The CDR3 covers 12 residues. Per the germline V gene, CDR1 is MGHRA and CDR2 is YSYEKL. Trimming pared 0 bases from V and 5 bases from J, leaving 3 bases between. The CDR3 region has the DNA TGCGCCAGCAGCCAAGATGAAGATACGCAGTATTTT. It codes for CASSQDEDTQYF.

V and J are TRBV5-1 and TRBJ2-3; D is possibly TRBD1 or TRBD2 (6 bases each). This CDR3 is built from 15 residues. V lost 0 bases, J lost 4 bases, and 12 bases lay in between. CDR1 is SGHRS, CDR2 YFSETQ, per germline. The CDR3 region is CASSLDPGAADTQYF. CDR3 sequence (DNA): TGCGCCAGCAGCTTGGATCCGGGGGCGGCAGATACGCAGTATTTT.

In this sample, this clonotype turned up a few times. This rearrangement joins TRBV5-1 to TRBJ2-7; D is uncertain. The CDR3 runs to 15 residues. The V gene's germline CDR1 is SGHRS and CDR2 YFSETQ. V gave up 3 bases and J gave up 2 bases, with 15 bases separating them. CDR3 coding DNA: TGCGCCAGCAGCTCCGGAGACCCTACCCCCTACGAGCAGTACTTC. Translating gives CASSSGDPTPYEQYF.

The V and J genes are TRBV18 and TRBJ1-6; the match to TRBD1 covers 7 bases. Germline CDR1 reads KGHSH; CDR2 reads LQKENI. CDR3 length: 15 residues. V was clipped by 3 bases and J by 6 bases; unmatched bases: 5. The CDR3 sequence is CASSPGTASNSPLHF. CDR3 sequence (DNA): TGTGCCAGCTCACCTGGGACAGCTTCTAATTCACCCCTCCACTTT.

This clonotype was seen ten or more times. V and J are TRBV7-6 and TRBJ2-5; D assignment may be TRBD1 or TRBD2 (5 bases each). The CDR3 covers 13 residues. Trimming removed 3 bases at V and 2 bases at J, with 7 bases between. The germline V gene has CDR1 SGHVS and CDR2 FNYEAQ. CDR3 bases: TGTGCCAGCAGCTTGGGACGGCAAGAGACCCAGTACTTC. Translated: CASSLGRQETQYF. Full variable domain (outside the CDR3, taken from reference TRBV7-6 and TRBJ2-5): GAGVSQSPRYKVTKRGQDVALRCDPISGHVSLYWYRQALGQGPEFLTYFNYEAQQDKSGLPNDRFSAERPEGSISTLTIQRTEQRDSAMYRCASSLGRQETQYFGPGTRLLVL.

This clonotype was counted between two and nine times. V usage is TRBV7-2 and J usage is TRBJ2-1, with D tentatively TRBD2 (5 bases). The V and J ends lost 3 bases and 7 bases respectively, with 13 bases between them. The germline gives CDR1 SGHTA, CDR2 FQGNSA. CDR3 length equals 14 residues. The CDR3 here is CASSLWQEVNEQFF. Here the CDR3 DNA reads TGTGCCAGCAGCTTGTGGCAGGAGGTGAATGAGCAGTTCTTC. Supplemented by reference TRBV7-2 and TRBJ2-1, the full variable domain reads GAGVSQSPSNKVTEKGKDVELRCDPISGHTALYWYRQSLGQGLEFLIYFQGNSAPDKSGLPSDRFSAERTGGSVSTLTIQRTQQEDSAVYLCASSLWQEVNEQFFGPGTRLTVL.

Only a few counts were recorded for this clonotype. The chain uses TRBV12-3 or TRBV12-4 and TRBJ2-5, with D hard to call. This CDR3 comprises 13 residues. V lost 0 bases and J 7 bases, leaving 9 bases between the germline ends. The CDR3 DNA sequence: TGTGCCAGCAGTTTAGCAGACAAGGGGACCCAGTACTTC. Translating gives CASSLADKGTQYF.